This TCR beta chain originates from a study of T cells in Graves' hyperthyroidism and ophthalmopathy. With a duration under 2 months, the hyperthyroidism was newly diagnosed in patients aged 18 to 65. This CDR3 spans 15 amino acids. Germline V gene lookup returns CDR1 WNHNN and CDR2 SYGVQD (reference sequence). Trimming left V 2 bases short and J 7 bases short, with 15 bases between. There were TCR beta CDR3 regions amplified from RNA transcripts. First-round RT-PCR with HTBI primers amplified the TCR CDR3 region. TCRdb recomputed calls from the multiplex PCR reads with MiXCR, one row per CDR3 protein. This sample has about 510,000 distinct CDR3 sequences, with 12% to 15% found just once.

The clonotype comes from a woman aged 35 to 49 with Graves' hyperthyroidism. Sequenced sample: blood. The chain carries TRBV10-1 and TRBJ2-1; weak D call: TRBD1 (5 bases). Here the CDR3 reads CASSEQVGVGNEQFF. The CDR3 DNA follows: TGCGCCAGCAGTGAGCAGGTAGGGGTAGGAAATGAGCAGTTCTTC.